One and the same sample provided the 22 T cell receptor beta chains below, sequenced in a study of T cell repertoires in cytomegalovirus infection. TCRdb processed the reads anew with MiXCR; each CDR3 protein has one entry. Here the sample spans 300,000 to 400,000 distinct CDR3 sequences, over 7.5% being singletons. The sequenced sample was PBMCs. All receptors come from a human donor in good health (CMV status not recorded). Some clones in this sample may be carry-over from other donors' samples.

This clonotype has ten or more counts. CDR3 sequence: CASSIGGRANTEAFF. The CDR3 DNA sequence: TGTGCCAGTAGTATAGGCGGACGGGCGAACACTGAAGCTTTCTTT. The chain carries TRBV19 and TRBJ1-1; D not certain. V was pared by 1 base and J by 1 base, with 10 bases between. Germline assignment: CDR1 LNHDA and CDR2 SQIVND (reference sequence). The CDR3 has 15 amino acids.

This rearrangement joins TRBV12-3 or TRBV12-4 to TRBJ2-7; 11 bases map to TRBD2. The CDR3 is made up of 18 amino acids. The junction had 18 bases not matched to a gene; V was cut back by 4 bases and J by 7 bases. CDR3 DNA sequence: TGTGCCAGCAGTTCCGGGACTAGCGGAAACTACGAACACAATGAGCAGTACTTC. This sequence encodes CASSSGTSGNYEHNEQYF.

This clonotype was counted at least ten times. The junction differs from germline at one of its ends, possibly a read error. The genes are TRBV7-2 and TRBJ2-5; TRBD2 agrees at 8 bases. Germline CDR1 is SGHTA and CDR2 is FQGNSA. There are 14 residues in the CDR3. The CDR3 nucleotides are TGTGCCAGCAGCGTAGCGGGGCCGCAAGAGACCCAGTACTTC. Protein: CASSVAGPQETQYF.

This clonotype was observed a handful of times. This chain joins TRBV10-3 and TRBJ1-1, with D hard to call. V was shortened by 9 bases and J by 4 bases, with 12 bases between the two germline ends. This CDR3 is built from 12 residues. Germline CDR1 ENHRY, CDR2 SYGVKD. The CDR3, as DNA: TGTGCCATTTGGGGTGTGGGCACTGAAGCTTTCTTT. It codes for CAIWGVGTEAFF.

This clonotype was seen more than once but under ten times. The CDR3 protein is CASGTSGRNNEQFF. The CDR3 region has the DNA TGTGCCAGCGGGACTAGCGGGAGGAACAATGAGCAGTTCTTC. This rearrangement joins TRBV6-2 or TRBV6-3 to TRBJ2-1, with 15 nucleotides matching TRBD2. In germline, CDR1 is MNHEY, CDR2 SVGEGT. This CDR3 spans 14 amino acids. Germline trimming cut 8 bases from V and 5 bases from J; bases unmatched to any gene: 1.

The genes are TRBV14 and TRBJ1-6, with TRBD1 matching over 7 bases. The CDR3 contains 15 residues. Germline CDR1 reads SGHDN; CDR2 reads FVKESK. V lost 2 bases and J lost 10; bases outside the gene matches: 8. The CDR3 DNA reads TGTGCCAGCAGCCAATTAGACAGGGAGGGGTCACCCCTCCACTTT. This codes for CASSQLDREGSPLHF.

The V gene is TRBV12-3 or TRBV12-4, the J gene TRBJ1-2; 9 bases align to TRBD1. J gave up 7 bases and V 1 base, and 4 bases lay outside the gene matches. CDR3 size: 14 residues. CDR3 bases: TGTGCCAGCAGTTTAGAACAGGGGGCGTTTGGCTACACCTTC. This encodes CASSLEQGAFGYTF.

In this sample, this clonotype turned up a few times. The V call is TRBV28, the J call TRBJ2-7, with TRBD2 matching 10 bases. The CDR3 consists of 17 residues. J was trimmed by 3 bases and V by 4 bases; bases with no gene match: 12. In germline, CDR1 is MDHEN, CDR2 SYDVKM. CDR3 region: CASSSPGRTSGSYEQYF. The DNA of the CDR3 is TGTGCCAGCAGTTCCCCCGGACGGACTAGCGGAAGCTACGAGCAGTACTTC.

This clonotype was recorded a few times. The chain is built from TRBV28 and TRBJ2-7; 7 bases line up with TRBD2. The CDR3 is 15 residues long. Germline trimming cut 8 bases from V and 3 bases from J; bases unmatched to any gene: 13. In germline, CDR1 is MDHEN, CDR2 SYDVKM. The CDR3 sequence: CASSRGDGFFYEQYF. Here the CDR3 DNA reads TGTGCCAGCTCCCGGGGGGATGGTTTCTTCTACGAGCAGTACTTC.

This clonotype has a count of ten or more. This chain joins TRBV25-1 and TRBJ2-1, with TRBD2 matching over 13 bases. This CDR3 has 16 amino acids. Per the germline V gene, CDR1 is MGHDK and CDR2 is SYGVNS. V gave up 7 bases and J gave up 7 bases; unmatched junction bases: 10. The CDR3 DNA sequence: TGTGCCAGCACAACCGCCGGGACTAGCGGGATAAATGAGCAGTTCTTC. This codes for CASTTAGTSGINEQFF.

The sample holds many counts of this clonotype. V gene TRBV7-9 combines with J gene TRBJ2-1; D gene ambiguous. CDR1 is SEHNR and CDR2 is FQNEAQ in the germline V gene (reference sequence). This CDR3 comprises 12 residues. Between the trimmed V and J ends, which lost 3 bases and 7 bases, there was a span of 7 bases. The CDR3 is CASSFGVNEQFF. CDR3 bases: TGTGCCAGCAGCTTCGGAGTTAATGAGCAGTTCTTC.

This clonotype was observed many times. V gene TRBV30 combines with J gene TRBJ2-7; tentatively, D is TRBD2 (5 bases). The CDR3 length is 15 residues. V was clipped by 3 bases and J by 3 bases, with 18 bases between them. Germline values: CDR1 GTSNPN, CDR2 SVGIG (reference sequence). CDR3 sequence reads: CAWRRGLLTDYEQYF. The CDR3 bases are TGTGCCTGGAGGCGCGGGTTACTTACGGACTACGAGCAGTACTTC.

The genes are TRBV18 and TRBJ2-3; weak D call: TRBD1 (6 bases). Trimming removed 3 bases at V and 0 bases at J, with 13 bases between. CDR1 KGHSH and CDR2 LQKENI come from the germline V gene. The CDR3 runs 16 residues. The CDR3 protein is CASSPRGGGSTDTQYF. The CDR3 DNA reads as TGTGCCAGCTCACCCCGTGGGGGCGGAAGCACAGATACGCAGTATTTT.

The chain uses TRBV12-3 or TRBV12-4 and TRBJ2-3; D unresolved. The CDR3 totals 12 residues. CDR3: CSTRKTTDTQYF. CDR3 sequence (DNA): TGTTCCACCCGGAAAACCACAGATACGCAGTATTTT.

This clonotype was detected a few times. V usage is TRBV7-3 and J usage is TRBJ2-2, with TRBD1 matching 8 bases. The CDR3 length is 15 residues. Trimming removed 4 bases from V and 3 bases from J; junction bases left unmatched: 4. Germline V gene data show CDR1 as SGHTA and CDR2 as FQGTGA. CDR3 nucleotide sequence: TGTGCCAGCAGCTCGACAGGGGCGGACACCGGGGAGCTGTTTTTT. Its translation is CASSSTGADTGELFF.

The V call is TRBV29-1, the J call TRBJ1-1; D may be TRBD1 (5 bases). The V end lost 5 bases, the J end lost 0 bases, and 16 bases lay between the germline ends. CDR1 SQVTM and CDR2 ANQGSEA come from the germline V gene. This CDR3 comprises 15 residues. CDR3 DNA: TGCAGCGTTCTCCCTATAAGGGGAATGAACACTGAAGCTTTCTTT. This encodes CSVLPIRGMNTEAFF.

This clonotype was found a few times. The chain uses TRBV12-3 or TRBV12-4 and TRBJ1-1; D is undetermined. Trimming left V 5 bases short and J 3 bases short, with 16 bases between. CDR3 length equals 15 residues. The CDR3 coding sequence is TGTGCCAGCAGTCAATCTCTCCTCGAGTACACTGAAGCTTTCTTT. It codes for CASSQSLLEYTEAFF.

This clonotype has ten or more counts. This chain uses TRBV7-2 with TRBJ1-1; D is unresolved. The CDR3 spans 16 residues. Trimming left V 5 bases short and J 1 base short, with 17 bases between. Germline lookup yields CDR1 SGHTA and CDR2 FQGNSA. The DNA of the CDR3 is TGTGCCAGCAGCCTAGGGTGGACGGCGGCGAACACTGAAGCTTTCTTT. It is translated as CASSLGWTAANTEAFF.

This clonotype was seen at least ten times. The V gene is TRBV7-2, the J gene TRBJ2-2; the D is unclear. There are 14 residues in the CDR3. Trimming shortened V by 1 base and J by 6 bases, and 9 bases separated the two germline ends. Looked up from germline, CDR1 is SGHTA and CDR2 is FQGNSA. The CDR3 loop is CASSLEWLAGELFF. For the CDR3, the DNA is TGTGCCAGCAGCTTAGAGTGGCTAGCCGGGGAGCTGTTTTTT.

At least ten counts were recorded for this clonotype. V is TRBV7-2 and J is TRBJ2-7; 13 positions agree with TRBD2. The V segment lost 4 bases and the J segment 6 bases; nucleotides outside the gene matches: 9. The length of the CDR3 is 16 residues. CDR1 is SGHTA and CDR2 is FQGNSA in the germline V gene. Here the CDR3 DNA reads TGTGCCAGCAGCTCAAAACTAGCGGGGGGGCCCCCCGAGCAGTACTTC. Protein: CASSSKLAGGPPEQYF.

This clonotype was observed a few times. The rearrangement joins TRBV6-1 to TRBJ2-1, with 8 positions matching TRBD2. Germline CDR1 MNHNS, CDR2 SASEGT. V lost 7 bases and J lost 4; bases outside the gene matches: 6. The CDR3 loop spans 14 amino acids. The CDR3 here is CASTSTSEYNEQFF. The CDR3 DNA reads TGTGCCAGCACCTCGACTAGCGAATACAATGAGCAGTTCTTC.

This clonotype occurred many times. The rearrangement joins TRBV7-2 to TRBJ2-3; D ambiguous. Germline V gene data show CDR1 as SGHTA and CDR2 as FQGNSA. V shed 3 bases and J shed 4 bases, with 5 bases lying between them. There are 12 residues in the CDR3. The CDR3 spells CASSFSADTQYF. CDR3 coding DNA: TGTGCCAGCAGCTTTTCCGCAGATACGCAGTATTTT.